The 5 T cell receptor beta chains below come from one sample, sequenced in a study of spatial heterogeneity in lung cancer. Noted time point: sample taken at primary tumor resection. Whole RNA came from tumor, nontumor lung or frozen PBMC and was sequenced without being sorted. TCRdb reprocessed the 5' RACE reads with MiXCR, giving one entry per CDR3 protein. The table has approximately 6,900 distinct CDR3 sequences, roughly 3.7% seen once; the top ten hold roughly a quarter. This specimen consisted of normal lung tissue next to the tumor, obtained at surgery. These receptors came from a female donor with early-stage non-small cell lung cancer.

This clonotype was seen many times. Since it is a stray read in a library aimed at alpha chains, this beta chain has a size that is not meaningful. The chain uses TRBV6-5 and TRBJ2-3; no definite D call. CDR3 length: 15 residues. V lost 6 bases and J 2 bases, leaving 15 bases between the germline ends. Germline-derived CDR1 and CDR2 are MNHEY and SVGAGI. CDR3 sequence: CASRRSVSTTDTQYF. CDR3 DNA sequence: TGTGCCAGCAGACGCTCGGTTTCCACCACAGATACGCAGTATTTT.

By share, this clonotype ranks as medium-sized (0.01 to 0.1%). This beta chain is an unintended read in a library built for alpha chains; its size means little. V usage is TRBV7-8 and J usage is TRBJ2-2, with a possible D match to TRBD1 (5 bases). The germline gives CDR1 SGHVS, CDR2 FQNEAQ. This CDR3 has 16 amino acids. Trimming took 2 bases from V and 2 from J, leaving 12 bases between them. The CDR3 region is CASSLRTGLNTGELFF. The CDR3 DNA sequence: TGTGCCAGCAGCTTACGAACAGGATTAAACACCGGGGAGCTGTTTTTT.

This clonotype was observed at least ten times. This beta chain represents an off-target read in a library built for alpha chains; its size is of limited meaning. The J gene is TRBJ2-4, the V gene TRBV2; D is possibly TRBD1 (6 bases). This CDR3 spans 14 amino acids. Germline CDR1 reads SNHLY; CDR2 reads FYNNEI. V was clipped by 4 bases and J by 6 bases, with 13 bases between them. CDR3: CASSGVGAGNIQYF. In nucleotides, the CDR3 is TGTGCCAGCAGTGGAGTGGGGGCAGGAAACATTCAGTACTTC.

On this clonotype itself: As an off-target read in a library built for alpha chains, this beta chain has a frequency of little significance. The chain joins TRBV7-8 to TRBJ2-1; TRBD2 matches 14 bases. Trimming at V came to 5 bases and at J to 6 bases, leaving 3 bases not matched to a gene. The CDR3 is 15 residues long. Germline CDR1 reads SGHVS; CDR2 reads FQNEAQ. The CDR3 DNA reads TGTGCCAGCAGCCTGGGACTAGCGGGAGTCAATGAGCAGTTCTTC. This encodes CASSLGLAGVNEQFF. The entire variable domain, with the rest obtained from reference TRBV7-8 and TRBJ2-1, is as follows: GAGVSQSPRYKVAKRGQDVALRCDPISGHVSLFWYQQALGQGPEFLTYFQNEAQLDKSGLPSDRFFAERPEGSVSTLKIQRTQQEDSAVYLCASSLGLAGVNEQFFGPGTRLTVL.

Many counts were recorded for this clonotype. This beta chain is an unintended read in a library built for alpha chains; its size means little. The V gene is TRBV7-8, the J gene TRBJ2-7; TRBD2 is a possible D gene (5 bases). Germline CDR1 and CDR2: SGHVS and FQNEAQ. V was trimmed by 1 base and J by 5 bases, leaving 12 bases between them. The CDR3 extends over 14 amino acids. The CDR3 sequence: CASSLGGFADEQYF. CDR3 sequence (DNA): TGTGCCAGCAGCTTAGGAGGGTTCGCCGACGAGCAGTACTTC.